This T cell receptor beta chain was identified during a study of T cell responses to AZD1222 COVID-19 vaccine. The assay was immunoSEQ multiplex PCR, and TCRdb's table has in-frame clones only and misses some. The sample contains around 180,000 clones, about 90% of which appear only once. CDR1 and CDR2 (germline): SGHRS, YFSETQ. The V end lost 4 bases, the J end lost 6 bases, and 28 bases lay between the germline ends. The CDR3 sequence is 19 residues long. The sample here was peripheral blood, taken on day 0 of AZD1222 vaccination. V gene TRBV5-1 combines with J gene TRBJ1-4, with D perhaps TRBD1 (5 bases). The receptor comes from an adult in good health. The CDR3: CASSPLPKARGAQDEKLFF. The DNA of the CDR3 is TGCGCCAGCAGCCCCCTCCCGAAGGCTCGCGGGGCGCAGGATGAAAAACTGTTTTTT.